These 32 T cell receptor beta chains share one sample of origin, sequenced in a study of blood T cell repertoires in COVID-19. Repertoires were generated with immunoSEQ multiplex PCR, while TCRdb's copy carries only in-frame clones and drops some. The sample lists some 120,000 clones; about 86% were seen once. Sequenced sample: peripheral blood. These receptor sequences come from a woman in her forties or fifties with acute or convalescent COVID-19.

This clone has a handful of counts. This sequence joins TRBV10-3 and TRBJ2-7, with D perhaps matching TRBD2 (6 bases). CDR3 length equals 14 residues. In germline, CDR1 is ENHRY, CDR2 SYGVKD. The ends were cut back, 1 base at V and 4 bases at J, with 11 bases in the middle. Here the CDR3 reads CAISEWRGGYEQYF. Here the CDR3 DNA reads TGTGCCATCAGTGAGTGGCGCGGAGGGTACGAGCAGTACTTC.

This sequence joins TRBV6-5 and TRBJ2-7; TRBD2 might be the D (6 bases). The CDR3 contains 14 residues. The V and J ends lost 11 bases and 1 base respectively, with 18 bases between them. CDR1 and CDR2 (germline): MNHEY, SVGAGI. CDR3 sequence (DNA): TGTGCCTCAGAGGGACTCATAGTTTCCTACGAGCAGTACTTC. It is translated as CASEGLIVSYEQYF.

This clone appeared a single time. The rearrangement links TRBV5-1 to TRBJ2-3; D gene uncertain. Between the trimmed V and J ends, which lost 0 bases and 5 bases, there was a span of 10 bases. Germline lookup yields CDR1 SGHRS and CDR2 YFSETQ. The CDR3 is 14 residues long. The chain's CDR3 is CASSLDGYGDTQYF. The CDR3 DNA follows: TGCGCCAGCAGCTTGGACGGGTACGGAGATACGCAGTATTTT. Together with reference TRBV5-1 and TRBJ2-3, the CDR3 gives the full variable domain: KAGVTQTPRYLIKTRGQQVTLSCSPISGHRSVSWYQQTPGQGLQFLFEYFSETQRNKGNFPGRFSGRQFSNSRSEMNVSTLELGDSALYLCASSLDGYGDTQYFGPGTRLTVL.

This chain connects TRBV27 to TRBJ1-6; possible D gene TRBD1, 6 bases. Germline V lookup: CDR1 MNHEY, CDR2 SMNVEV (reference sequence). Trimming stripped 3 bases from V and 1 base from J, with 13 bases between. The CDR3 consists of 17 residues. CDR3 in DNA: TGTGCCAGCAGTTTTACAGGGAGCGTATCCTATAATTCACCCCTCCACTTT. This sequence encodes CASSFTGSVSYNSPLHF.

V usage is TRBV7-2 and J usage is TRBJ2-5; D remains ambiguous. This CDR3 region has 14 residues. V lost 4 bases and J 1 base, leaving 10 bases between the germline ends. Germline V gives CDR1 SGHTA, CDR2 FQGNSA. In nucleotides, the CDR3 is TGTGCCAGCAGCTCCCTGGGCCTCCAAGAGACCCAGTACTTC. Its protein product is CASSSLGLQETQYF.

The chain combines TRBV7-2 with TRBJ1-2; D might be TRBD1 (6 bases). Deletions cut 1 base from V and 2 bases from J, with 11 bases between. Looked up from germline, CDR1 is SGHTA and CDR2 is FQGNSA. This CDR3 has 15 amino acids. CDR3 in DNA: TGTGCCAGCAGCTTAGACGGGGGGGCCAACTATGGCTACACCTTC. Translating it yields CASSLDGGANYGYTF.

This chain uses TRBV2 with TRBJ2-2, with D possibly being TRBD2 (6 bases). This CDR3 region has 14 residues. Trimming shortened V by 3 bases and J by 4 bases, and 9 bases separated the two germline ends. CDR1 is SNHLY, CDR2 FYNNEI, per germline. The chain's CDR3 is CASSEGGVTGELFF. The CDR3 nucleotides read TGTGCCAGCAGTGAGGGCGGGGTCACCGGGGAGCTGTTTTTT.

V is TRBV18 and J is TRBJ2-2; the match to TRBD2 covers 9 bases. The CDR3 runs to 17 residues. Germline V gene data show CDR1 as KGHSH and CDR2 as LQKENI. V shed 0 bases and J 5 bases; nucleotides not matched to a gene: 7. For the CDR3, the DNA is TGTGCCAGCTCACCACCATCTAGCGGGGAGAAAACCGGGGAGCTGTTTTTT. Its translation is CASSPPSSGEKTGELFF.

The DNA for the CDR3 is TGTGCCAGCAGCTTAGAGAGGGCAGGGGATGGCTACACCTTC. Protein: CASSLERAGDGYTF. This chain links TRBV7-8 with TRBJ1-2; tentatively, D is TRBD1 (6 bases). Trimming shortened V by 1 base and J by 6 bases, and 12 bases separated the two germline ends. The CDR3 runs to 14 residues. Germline V gene data show CDR1 as SGHVS and CDR2 as FQNEAQ.

The V gene is TRBV24-1, the J gene TRBJ2-7; D uncertain. Germline V gene sequence: CDR1 KGHDR, CDR2 SFDVKD. The ends were cut back, 4 bases at V and 0 bases at J, with 9 bases in the middle. The CDR3 contains 14 residues. The CDR3 DNA is TGTGCCACCAGTGACCCCGGGTCCTCCTACGAGCAGTACTTC. Its protein product is CATSDPGSSYEQYF.

The V call is TRBV5-1, the J call TRBJ1-2; 7 nucleotides match TRBD1. Trimming removed 1 base from V and 4 bases from J; junction bases left unmatched: 7. Germline CDR1 reads SGHRS; CDR2 reads YFSETQ. CDR3 length: 15 residues. CDR3 nucleotide sequence: TGCGCCAGCAGCTTGATGCCCGGGGACAGCTATGGCTACACCTTC. Translating it yields CASSLMPGDSYGYTF.

This clone appeared a single time. DNA for the CDR3: TGTGCCAGCAGCCCACGACAGGGGGTCCAAGAGACCCAGTACTTC. Translating it yields CASSPRQGVQETQYF. V is TRBV9 and J is TRBJ2-5, with 9 positions matching TRBD1. The germline V gene encodes CDR1 SGDLS and CDR2 YYNGEE. Germline trimming cut 4 bases from V and 1 base from J; bases unmatched to any gene: 5. The CDR3 sequence is 15 residues long.

The chain employs TRBV28 and TRBJ1-2; 12 bases align to TRBD1. Germline V gene sequence: CDR1 MDHEN, CDR2 SYDVKM. There are 18 residues in the CDR3. Losses at the gene ends were 3 bases for V and 4 bases for J; bases not matched to a gene: 12. CDR3 sequence (DNA): TGTGCCAGCAGTTTCCCGGGGACAGGGGGCCTGACTGCCTATGGCTACACCTTC. Protein product: CASSFPGTGGLTAYGYTF.

This chain uses TRBV7-9 with TRBJ2-3; a weak D match, TRBD2 (6 bases). Germline lookup yields CDR1 SEHNR and CDR2 FQNEAQ (reference sequence). The CDR3 spans 14 residues. Trimming removed 3 bases at V and 5 bases at J, with 12 bases between. The CDR3 reads CASSFGLKLDTQYF. The CDR3 bases are TGTGCCAGCAGCTTCGGACTAAAACTAGATACGCAGTATTTT.

The J gene is TRBJ2-3, the V gene TRBV5-1; 9 bases match TRBD2. Germline V gene data show CDR1 as SGHRS and CDR2 as YFSETQ. The CDR3 is made up of 16 amino acids. Trimming cost V 3 bases and J 2 bases; bases outside gene matches: 7. The CDR3 region is CASSYRAGGDTDTQYF. CDR3 bases: TGCGCCAGCAGCTATCGAGCGGGGGGCGACACAGATACGCAGTATTTT.

This clone turned up a few times. The rearrangement links TRBV10-3 to TRBJ1-2; 8 positions agree with TRBD1. The V gene's germline CDR1 is ENHRY and CDR2 SYGVKD. This CDR3 has 14 residues. V lost 2 bases and J lost 3; bases outside the gene matches: 2. The CDR3 loop reads CAISEQQGDYGYTF. CDR3 nucleotide sequence: TGTGCCATCAGTGAGCAACAGGGGGACTATGGCTACACCTTC.

The rearrangement uses TRBV5-6 and TRBJ2-1, with D tentatively TRBD2 (6 bases). The CDR3 is 16 residues long. V gave up 4 bases and J gave up 3 bases, with 17 bases separating them. The V gene's germline CDR1 is SGHDT and CDR2 YYEEEE. CDR3: CASSPRYSGYYNEQFF. DNA of the CDR3: TGTGCCAGCAGCCCACGTTATAGCGGCTACTACAATGAGCAGTTCTTC.

The sample holds one count of this clone. The V and J genes are TRBV18 and TRBJ1-6, with 10 bases fitting TRBD1. Germline trimming cut 4 bases from V and 7 bases from J; bases unmatched to any gene: 4. The germline gives CDR1 KGHSH, CDR2 LQKENI. The CDR3 has 15 residues. The CDR3, as DNA: TGTGCCAGCTCACGGGCGGGACAGGGGAATTCACCCCTCCACTTT. Encoded protein: CASSRAGQGNSPLHF.

The chain couples TRBV9 to TRBJ1-4, with a possible D match to TRBD1 (5 bases). The V end was cut by 3 bases, the J end by 1 base, with 10 bases between. CDR1 is SGDLS, CDR2 YYNGEE, per germline. This CDR3 has 15 amino acids. Here the CDR3 reads CASSAWGGTNEKLFF. CDR3 nucleotides: TGTGCCAGCAGCGCCTGGGGGGGAACTAATGAAAAACTGTTTTTT. Based on the CDR3 plus reference TRBV9 and TRBJ1-4, the full variable domain is DSGVTQTPKHLITATGQRVTLRCSPRSGDLSVYWYQQSLDQGLQFLIQYYNGEERAKGNILERFSAQQFPDLHSELNLSSLELGDSALYFCASSAWGGTNEKLFFGSGTQLSVL.

The chain is built from TRBV3-1 (or the pseudogene TRBV3-2) and TRBJ2-7; 7 nucleotides align to TRBD1. Germline V gene lookup returns CDR1 LGHDT and CDR2 YNNKEL (reference sequence). J gave up 3 bases and V 4 bases, and 18 bases lay outside the gene matches. The CDR3 runs to 18 residues. The CDR3 DNA is TGTGCCAGCAGCCCAAAGAGGGGAGACAGGGTCCGTAACTACGAGCAGTACTTC. This translates into CASSPKRGDRVRNYEQYF.

This chain joins TRBV9 and TRBJ2-7; perhaps TRBD2 as D (6 bases). Trimming took 3 bases from V and 7 from J, leaving 14 bases between them. This CDR3 contains 13 residues. The germline V gene encodes CDR1 SGDLS and CDR2 YYNGEE. The CDR3 loop reads CASSARDGGEQYF. The CDR3 DNA reads as TGTGCCAGCAGCGCCCGTGACGGGGGAGAGCAGTACTTC.

The CDR3 loop is CASSLPPLAGGHEQFF. As DNA, the CDR3 is TGTGCCAGCAGCCTCCCCCCACTAGCGGGAGGGCATGAGCAGTTCTTC. The rearrangement joins TRBV3-1 (or the pseudogene TRBV3-2) to TRBJ2-1; 13 nucleotides match TRBD2. V shed 4 bases, J shed 8 bases, and the junction held 8 bases outside the gene matches. This CDR3 is 16 amino acids long. Per the germline V gene, CDR1 is LGHDT and CDR2 is YNNKEL (reference sequence).

This clone was found once. The chain has TRBV9 and TRBJ1-2; 7 positions agree with TRBD1. Germline CDR1 and CDR2: SGDLS and YYNGEE. V gave up 3 bases and J gave up 8 bases; unmatched junction bases: 7. The CDR3 totals 13 residues. The CDR3 sequence is CASSAEQGPGYTF. The CDR3, as DNA: TGTGCCAGCAGCGCCGAACAGGGGCCAGGCTACACCTTC.

This chain joins TRBV15 and TRBJ2-2, with D perhaps TRBD1 (7 bases). CDR1 is LNHNV and CDR2 is YYDKDF in the germline V gene (reference sequence). V was trimmed by 3 bases and J by 8 bases, leaving 19 bases between them. The CDR3 is 16 amino acids. This CDR3 is CATSRDVGRGVGELFF. Written as DNA, the CDR3 is TGTGCCACCAGCAGGGATGTAGGCAGGGGGGTAGGGGAGCTGTTTTTT.

This sequence joins TRBV5-4 and TRBJ2-3, with D tentatively TRBD2 (5 bases). The ends were cut back, 9 bases at V and 5 bases at J, with 16 bases in the middle. Germline loops: CDR1 SGHNT, CDR2 YYREEE (reference sequence). The CDR3 extends over 13 amino acids. The CDR3: CATKPPEGDTQYF. The CDR3 nucleotides read TGTGCCACAAAGCCCCCCGAGGGAGATACGCAGTATTTT.

The chain couples TRBV6-1 to TRBJ1-4; D is unclear. V dropped 3 bases and J dropped 7 bases, with 12 bases sitting between them. This CDR3 is 14 amino acids long. CDR1 MNHNS and CDR2 SASEGT come from the germline V gene. CDR3 in amino acids: CASSDLNESEKLFF. Here the CDR3 DNA reads TGTGCCAGCAGTGACCTGAATGAGAGTGAAAAACTGTTTTTT.

The count of this clone is one. This chain links TRBV3-1 (or the pseudogene TRBV3-2) with TRBJ2-5; D remains ambiguous. Deletions cut 1 base from V and 2 bases from J, with 11 bases between. Germline assignment: CDR1 LGHDT and CDR2 YNNKEL (reference sequence). The length of the CDR3 is 15 residues. As DNA, the CDR3 is TGTGCCAGCAGCCAAGGGGCTATTAGTCAAGAGACCCAGTACTTC. Encoded protein: CASSQGAISQETQYF.

The chain joins TRBV13 to TRBJ1-2; TRBD1 agrees at 9 bases. This CDR3 spans 14 amino acids. With V trimmed by 5 bases and J by 8 bases, 9 bases remained unmatched. The germline V gene encodes CDR1 PRHDT and CDR2 FYEKMQ (reference sequence). The CDR3 sequence is CASSQGDRAGGYTF. CDR3 DNA: TGTGCCAGCAGCCAGGGGGACAGGGCAGGGGGCTACACCTTC.

The chain links TRBV27 to TRBJ1-6; D is unclear. CDR1 and CDR2 from the germline V gene are MNHEY and SMNVEV (reference sequence). The CDR3 has 15 residues. V lost 3 bases, J lost 4 bases, and 10 bases lay in between. The CDR3 sequence is CASSLYMEYNSPLHF. In nucleotides, the CDR3 is TGTGCCAGCAGTTTGTACATGGAGTATAATTCACCCCTCCACTTT.

V usage is TRBV30 and J usage is TRBJ1-5, with 8 nucleotides matching TRBD1. The CDR3 has 13 amino acids. V gave up 5 bases and J gave up 6 bases; unmatched junction bases: 6. Germline CDR1 reads GTSNPN; CDR2 reads SVGIG (reference sequence). DNA of the CDR3: TGTGCCTGGTCGACAGGGGCGGGTCAGCCCCAGCATTTT. Translated, it gives CAWSTGAGQPQHF.

The genes are TRBV5-5 and TRBJ2-1, with 9 bases that match TRBD1. Germline CDR1 SGHKS, CDR2 YYEKEE (reference sequence). This CDR3 has 14 residues. V lost 3 bases to trimming and J lost 6 bases; unmatched junction nucleotides: 4. CDR3 sequence (DNA): TGTGCCAGCAGCTATGGACAGGGGTCCAATGAGCAGTTCTTC. This gives the protein CASSYGQGSNEQFF.

This clone was seen only a few times. V is TRBV10-3 and J is TRBJ1-1; 9 nucleotides agree with TRBD1. V shed 4 bases, J shed 1 base, and the junction held 4 bases outside the gene matches. Germline lookup yields CDR1 ENHRY and CDR2 SYGVKD. The CDR3 spans 15 residues. This CDR3 reads CAISGPGQGNTEAFF. In nucleotides, the CDR3 is TGTGCCATCAGTGGTCCGGGACAGGGGAACACTGAAGCTTTCTTT.